This T cell receptor beta chain was found in a study of cytomegalovirus exposure and HLA in healthy donors (dated by TCRdb to about 2017). Regarding the study in general: In an earlier analysis of under 600 of the donors, under 300 Gb of sequence data and 120 million or so unique TCR beta sequences from roughly 180 million T cells were reported. A later genetic analysis used genome-wide SNP genotypes for about 60% of the 666 donors, treating that subset as a discovery cohort. Rather than drawing on any new phenotypic data, the later analysis identified candidate immune exposures from TCR beta sequences and the way those sequences occurred across donors. Roughly 5 DR-DQ haplotypes were handled as single units for association and clustering because linkage in the cohort was strong. An earlier analysis of some 500 of the donors applied high-throughput TCR beta sequencing to assess whether each TCR beta V gene segment acted as functional or pseudogenic. Every repertoire in the discovery cohort had been generated on one and the same sequencing platform. The study aimed to test whether cataloging public T cell receptors could reveal signatures of past pathogen exposure. Roughly 300 gigabases of sequencing data and approximately 84 million unique TCR sequences were included in an early release covering roughly 700 HLA-typed donors. Of the roughly 400 genotyped donors, roughly 80% were placed in the genetic ancestry cluster associated with self-reported Caucasian donors. The T cell repertoires of some 670 subjects were profiled by immunosequencing and related to cytomegalovirus serostatus. The study combined high-throughput TCR immunosequencing, statistical association of individual TCRs with disease status, and machine learning to predict cytomegalovirus infection status. A later analysis re-analyzed previously published TCR beta repertoires from roughly 690 donors and added high-resolution HLA genotyping to study TCR occurrence patterns. A separate validation cohort of 90 to 150 different subjects was used in addition to the approximately 610-subject first cohort. Alongside the repertoire data, information on donor age, sex, ethnicity and CMV serostatus was compiled. Both class I and class II loci were covered by HLA typing, at four-digit resolution. Among 398 genotyped donors of the cohort, an average of approximately 250,000 unique TCR beta nucleotide sequences were sequenced per donor, roughly 20% of them non-productive. Typing coverage differed by locus: A, B, C, DRB1 and DQB1 were typed in about 629-640 donors, DQA1 in about 500, DPA1 in 606, and DPB1 in 450 to 480. Summary of the overall study and its limitations: In an earlier analysis of 500 to 650 of the donors, most TCR beta V segments appeared in productive rearrangements about 87% or about 30% of the time, broadly matching IMGT annotations. According to the authors, the approach could potentially be generalized to other disease states and immunological phenotypes. Only TCR beta chains were sequenced in this cohort, and the absence of alpha or paired-chain data limited detectable features. Because counts were too low, seventeen rarely observed V segments, including chromosome 9 orphons, were excluded from the earlier analysis of under 650 of the donors. Compared with the approximately 670-donor mean, donors in an Asian-associated ancestry cluster had fewer N-insertions in productive TCRs, according to a later genetic analysis. Because HLA typing was missing for some donors at each locus, association tests included only the typed subset. Correlated functional status among segregating V segments might reflect linkage disequilibrium, but an unknown experimental factor could not be ruled out. Some IMGT-functional V segments, including TRBV6-2 and TRBV6-3, could not be told apart with the 87-base-pair reads, so those segments were excluded. A further reported finding was that TCR beta sequences accurately predicted the HLA-A and HLA-B alleles for most subjects in the first cohort. In the study, around 150 TCR beta chains were listed as associated with cytomegalovirus. Most CMV-associated TCR beta chains appeared to be HLA-restricted in a later analysis, and the HLA associations seemed to be driven largely by CMV exposure. Several of the top co-occurrence clusters appeared to be linked to parvovirus B19, influenza, CMV and Epstein-Barr virus, according to a later analysis. The sequencing pipeline was judged likely to have produced a cluster of highly shared sequence variants as a technical artifact. When HLA alleles, especially DR and DQ, strongly co-occurred, TCR associations were difficult to assign to individual alleles. For the cohort, immune exposure information was limited to CMV serostatus. Most TCR sequences were seen in very few donors, while some public TCRs were found in many individuals. Cytomegalovirus status was reported to be diagnosed by the classifier with high specificity and sensitivity in both the original and validation cohorts. In vitro tests confirmed that a few of the cytomegalovirus-associated TCR beta chains recognize cytomegalovirus antigens. In a later analysis, the rate of TCR association differed among HLA loci, with DRB1 alleles having the most associated TCRs and HLA-C alleles having the fewest. V-gene and J-gene trimming of TCR beta chains was associated with a missense DCLRE1C variant in a later genetic analysis, and the association was replicated in an independent cohort. Presence/absence analyses assumed roughly uniform sequencing depth across donors, an assumption that may not hold. A later analysis associated 15,000 or so TCR beta sequences with specific HLA alleles at a false discovery rate of 0.05. In a later analysis, HLA-associated TCR beta chains showed more clonal expansion and lower generation probabilities than non-associated chains that were equally common.

In total, roughly 670 healthy bone marrow donors made up the cohort. At the time of sampling, all cohort members were nominally healthy, though unrecorded immune exposures were likely present. The donor was CMV seronegative and was included in the group of under 450 seronegative cohort members. Each donor provided a peripheral blood sample, and peripheral blood mononuclear cells were used for TCR beta sequencing. The Qiagen DNeasy Blood Extraction Kit was used to extract genomic DNA from the blood cell samples. Preparation of the library involved the immunoSEQ multiplex PCR assay. For the multiplex PCR, a mixture combining 60 forward primers for TCR Vbeta segments and 13 reverse primers for TCR Jbeta segments was used. A multiplex PCR assay on genomic DNA amplified the CDR3 region of rearranged TCR beta genes. The amplified TCR beta libraries were sequenced on the Illumina HiSeq System as 87-base-pair reads. The original pipeline was this. In a later analysis, 80 million or so unique TCR beta chains were counted across the approximately 640 repertoires, and about 10 million of these chains were shared by at least two donors. To remove PCR and sequencing errors, raw reads were error-corrected and collapsed into unique sequences using a nearest-neighbor algorithm that merged closely related sequences. To assign V, D and J gene segments, CDR3 sequences were aligned to IMGT reference sequences. Each retained sequence needed at least a six-nucleotide match to both a V gene segment and a J gene segment. Rearrangements were called productive when the CDR3 lacked stop codons and stayed in frame with V and J; all others were non-productive. Following IMGT convention, CDR3 was defined as the stretch from the second conserved V-encoded cysteine up to the conserved J-encoded phenylalanine. Sequences without an unambiguous match to a single V gene segment were excluded from the earlier analysis of about 600 of the donors. In an earlier analysis of around 600 of the donors, V segments were called functional above 56.7% productive rearrangements and were called segregating when the between-donor standard deviation exceeded 5%. A statistical classification framework was developed to diagnose cytomegalovirus status using the catalog of TCR beta chain sequences. In a later analysis, V and J genes were assigned by comparing TCR nucleotide sequences against IMGT/GENE-DB human TR gene sequences. A later analysis assigned CDR3 sequences and most-parsimonious VDJ recombination scenarios with the TCRdist pipeline. In a later analysis, each TCR beta chain was defined by its CDR3 amino acid sequence together with its V-gene family, and reads lacking a unique V-gene family were excluded. To address suspected cross-contamination and a sequencing artifact, a later analysis removed a few hundred highly shared, low-generation-probability nucleotide sequences. In a later analysis, a clonal expansion index was calculated for each public chain from normalized within-repertoire ranks of inferred template counts. Generation probabilities in a later analysis came from a VDJ recombination model fitted to out-of-frame rearrangements, and those results were checked against IGoR. In a later analysis, TCR-TCR, TCR-HLA and TCR-CMV co-occurrence was scored with hypergeometric tests, and a repertoire-size bias correction was applied to TCR pairs. To estimate false discovery rates, a later analysis permuted the HLA or CMV assignments 20 times. In a later analysis, co-occurring TCRs were grouped using DBSCAN, and TCRdist sequence similarity was added for clustering within HLA-allele-positive subsets. Co-occurrence clustering excluded repertoires with fewer than 30,000 or more than 120,000 public chains, plus five with anomalous nucleotide sharing. TCRdb re-hosts the immuneACCESS table, in-frame sequences only. Its copies lack some clones; in the studies checked, an unresolved V gene accounts for under half of them, and the cause for the rest is not known. For V, J and clone size, that table is used; D and trimming come from the DNA. Recorded for this sample are around 99,000 clones; 65% to 85% of them occurred a single time. 2% to 3% of the sample belongs to the ten largest clones.

CDR1 and CDR2 were assigned from the germline V gene as ENHRY and SYGVKD. Its CDR3 holds 17 amino acids, cysteine through phenylalanine. Here the CDR3 DNA is all that survives: 51 bases in frame from base 1. V and J are trimmed by 6 bases and 3 bases, and the gene matches miss 11 bases of the junction. Concerning this clone: Its recognized antigen is unknown. No qualities accompany the bases; no much larger clone lies one base away.

The V and J genes are TRBV10-3 and TRBJ2-2, with 9 bases matching TRBD1. Sequences were obtained from PBMCs. This TCR was sampled from a man between 18 and 35 years old in good health and CMV-seronegative. The bases read TGTGCCATCAGCCGCGCTACAGGGGGCGCGGACACCGGGGAGCTGTTTTTT. It translates as CAISRATGGADTGELFF.